Shown below are 19 T cell receptor beta chains from a single sample sequenced in a study of blood T cell repertoires in COVID-19. Clones were sequenced by immunoSEQ multiplex PCR, and TCRdb holds only the in-frame ones, with some missing. Counted here are 250,000 to 350,000 clones, 89% occurring once; the ten biggest clones make up approximately 13%. Sequencing was performed on peripheral blood. Receptor source: a woman aged 55 to 70 with acute or convalescent COVID-19.

The genes are TRBV4-2 and TRBJ2-7; no definite D call. V shed 0 bases and J shed 2 bases, with 14 bases lying between them. CDR3 size: 16 residues. CDR1 is LGHNA and CDR2 is YNFKEQ in the germline V gene. The CDR3 here is CASSQDAGSNPYEQYF. The DNA of the CDR3 is TGTGCCAGCAGCCAAGATGCCGGGTCCAACCCCTACGAGCAGTACTTC.

V is TRBV3-1 (or the pseudogene TRBV3-2) and J is TRBJ2-1, with 7 bases lining up with TRBD2. Germline trimming cut 7 bases from V and 5 bases from J; bases unmatched to any gene: 5. The germline gives CDR1 LGHDT, CDR2 YNNKEL (reference sequence). CDR3 length: 13 residues. The CDR3 DNA sequence: TGTGCCAGCACCTCCAGCGGGAACAATGAGCAGTTCTTC. It codes for CASTSSGNNEQFF.

The J gene is TRBJ1-1, the V gene TRBV5-5; TRBD1 might be the D (6 bases). The CDR3 is 15 amino acids. V lost 5 bases and J lost 4, with 18 bases in between. Germline CDR1 SGHKS, CDR2 YYEKEE (reference sequence). The CDR3, as DNA: TGTGCCAGCAGGCCGGGGGGCACAGGGCCCACTGAAGCTTTCTTT. Its protein product is CASRPGGTGPTEAFF.

This rearrangement joins TRBV9 to TRBJ2-3; 10 bases map to TRBD1. The CDR3 is made up of 17 amino acids. In germline, CDR1 is SGDLS, CDR2 YYNGEE. With 0 bases clipped from V and 3 bases from J, the junction kept 7 bases outside the gene matches. CDR3 in DNA: TGTGCCAGCAGCGTAGGAGTCGGGGACAGGGGTACAGATACGCAGTATTTT. Encoded protein: CASSVGVGDRGTDTQYF.

The rearrangement uses TRBV28 and TRBJ1-2, with 7 bases identical to TRBD1. In germline, CDR1 is MDHEN, CDR2 SYDVKM. The CDR3 runs to 13 residues. V trimming: 5 bases; J trimming: 3 bases; junction bases outside the gene matches: 3. Here the CDR3 DNA reads TGTGCCAGCAGTATCGACAGGGACTATGGCTACACCTTC. This gives the protein CASSIDRDYGYTF.

The chain carries TRBV5-6 and TRBJ1-4; D call uncertain. The V end lost 2 bases, the J end lost 8 bases, and 13 bases lay between the germline ends. Germline CDR1 reads SGHDT; CDR2 reads YYEEEE. This CDR3 comprises 14 residues. For the CDR3, the DNA is TGTGCCAGCAGCTTCAGGAGGGATGGCGAAAAACTGTTTTTT. Its protein product is CASSFRRDGEKLFF.

This clone was counted once. The chain is built from TRBV24-1 and TRBJ2-5; 9 bases map to TRBD1. This CDR3 is built from 16 residues. CDR1 and CDR2 from the germline V gene are KGHDR and SFDVKD. Unmatched junction bases numbered 9, after V lost 4 bases and J lost 4 bases. The CDR3 sequence: CATSDLGQGITETQYF. The CDR3 nucleotides are TGTGCCACCAGTGACCTCGGACAGGGGATCACAGAGACCCAGTACTTC.

The rearrangement links TRBV30 to TRBJ2-3, with 9 bases fitting TRBD2. V shed 3 bases and J 0 bases; nucleotides not matched to a gene: 4. The CDR3 has 15 amino acids. CDR1 GTSNPN and CDR2 SVGIG come from the germline V gene (reference sequence). The CDR3 loop reads CAWSRTSASTDTQYF. The CDR3 nucleotides are TGTGCCTGGAGCCGGACTAGCGCCAGCACAGATACGCAGTATTTT.

The chain couples TRBV6-5 to TRBJ2-5; 7 nucleotides align to TRBD2. Germline-derived CDR1 and CDR2 are MNHEY and SVGAGI. The CDR3 runs 13 residues. V gave up 6 bases and J gave up 2 bases; unmatched junction bases: 3. The CDR3 is CASRRLAQETQYF. CDR3 sequence (DNA): TGTGCCAGCAGAAGACTAGCACAAGAGACCCAGTACTTC.

V usage is TRBV18 and J usage is TRBJ1-4; TRBD1 might be the D (6 bases). V lost 6 bases to trimming and J lost 0 bases, with 14 bases between them. From germline, CDR1 is KGHSH and CDR2 LQKENI. The CDR3 runs to 16 residues. As DNA, the CDR3 is TGTGCCAGCTCTCCAGGACAGATTGCAACTAATGAAAAACTGTTTTTT. It yields the protein CASSPGQIATNEKLFF.

Only one count was recorded for this clone. The CDR3 loop reads CASSQAGANYGYTF. DNA for the CDR3: TGTGCCAGCAGCCAAGCGGGAGCGAACTATGGCTACACCTTC. This chain uses TRBV4-2 with TRBJ1-2; D uncertain. The CDR3 sequence is 14 residues long. V lost 1 base, J lost 2 bases, and 8 bases lay in between. CDR1 LGHNA and CDR2 YNFKEQ come from the germline V gene.

Comment on this clone: Compared with germline, one end of the junction differs, possibly owing to a read error. The V gene is TRBV12-3 or TRBV12-4, the J gene TRBJ1-5; no clear D gene. The CDR3 totals 12 residues. CDR3 amino acids: CASSLGSQPQHF. CDR3 coding DNA: TGTGCCAGCAGCTTAGGTAGTCAGCCCCAGCATTTT.

The chain has TRBV10-3 and TRBJ2-5; 8 positions agree with TRBD2. The CDR3 is 16 amino acids. Trimming removed 0 bases from V and 3 bases from J; junction bases left unmatched: 6. From germline, CDR1 is ENHRY and CDR2 SYGVKD. CDR3 DNA sequence: TGTGCCATCAGTGAGTCGAATGAGCGGGAGAAAGAGACCCAGTACTTC. Its translation: CAISESNEREKETQYF.

CDR3 coding DNA: TGTGCCAGCAGCCGGGACAGATACAATGAGCAGTTCTTC. It encodes CASSRDRYNEQFF. This chain uses TRBV12-3 or TRBV12-4 with TRBJ2-1; 7 positions match TRBD1. This CDR3 spans 13 amino acids. The V segment lost 6 bases and the J segment 4 bases; nucleotides outside the gene matches: 3.

This chain connects TRBV6-2 or TRBV6-3 to TRBJ1-5; D call uncertain. The germline V gene has CDR1 MNHEY and CDR2 SVGEGT. The V end was cut by 4 bases, the J end by 0 bases, with 13 bases between. The CDR3 length is 16 residues. CDR3 nucleotides: TGTGCCAGCAGTTCCTTTCTGGGAGATAGCAATCAGCCCCAGCATTTT. Its translation: CASSSFLGDSNQPQHF.

The rearrangement joins TRBV29-1 to TRBJ2-1; D unclear. The CDR3 runs 12 residues. The germline V gene encodes CDR1 SQVTM and CDR2 ANQGSEA. Trimming took 3 bases from V and 6 from J, leaving 9 bases between them. In nucleotides, the CDR3 is TGCAGCGTTGAGAGGTCTAGCAATGAGCAGTTCTTC. Amino acid sequence: CSVERSSNEQFF.

The chain has TRBV5-6 and TRBJ2-7; 9 bases are shared with TRBD1. Trimming cost V 0 bases and J 4 bases; bases outside gene matches: 2. Germline CDR1 reads SGHDT; CDR2 reads YYEEEE. This CDR3 comprises 14 residues. The CDR3 nucleotides read TGTGCCAGCAGCTTGGGGGGGACAGGGTACGAGCAGTACTTC. It specifies CASSLGGTGYEQYF.

V is TRBV19 and J is TRBJ1-1, with D tentatively TRBD1 (6 bases). Germline CDR1 and CDR2: LNHDA and SQIVND (reference sequence). The CDR3 totals 17 residues. V lost 1 base and J 1 base, leaving 16 bases between the germline ends. DNA of the CDR3: TGTGCCAGTAGTATAGGTCCTCCGGGACACAGGAACACTGAAGCTTTCTTT. Its translation: CASSIGPPGHRNTEAFF.

This clone came up once. The rearrangement joins TRBV4-3 to TRBJ2-3, with 10 bases that match TRBD2. This CDR3 contains 18 residues. J lost 4 bases, V lost 3 bases, and 13 bases had no gene match. Germline CDR1 and CDR2: LGHNA and YSLEER. CDR3 amino acids: CASSQEPSGSSLADTQYF. In nucleotides, the CDR3 is TGCGCCAGCAGCCAGGAACCTAGCGGGAGTAGTCTAGCAGATACGCAGTATTTT.